This entry features one T cell receptor beta chain sequence. Assay: immunoSEQ multiplex PCR; the TCRdb copy retains only in-frame clones and omits some. In the table there are about 180,000 clones, about 85% of which are singletons. Participants reported their clinical history, and cohort assignment relied on those reports. The entry originates in a study of blood T cell repertoires in COVID-19. Study as a whole: From T cells, B-cell-depleted T cells, or PBMCs came the material, which was cDNA or gDNA.

There are 14 residues in the CDR3. The ends were cut back, 5 bases at V and 4 bases at J, with 14 bases in the middle. CDR1 is MDHEN, CDR2 SYDVKM, per germline. The chain uses TRBV28 and TRBJ1-2, with D perhaps TRBD1 (6 bases). This sequence was found in a woman between 35 and 50 years old with acute COVID-19. The sequencing input was PBMCs or T cells enriched from blood (not recorded which). CDR3 bases: TGTGCCAGCAGTATCTCAGGACAGACCTATGGCTACACCTTC. Protein: CASSISGQTYGYTF.